This T cell receptor (beta chain) emerged from a study of blood T cell repertoires in COVID-19. Overall study context: Collection of acute and convalescent COVID-19 samples took place in the United States, Italy and Spain. T cells, B-cell-depleted T cells, or PBMCs supplied cDNA or gDNA.

This clone has a handful of counts. Per the study methods: Reference gene primer amplification gave nucleated cell count estimates. Some clones are missing from TCRdb's copy, which holds only in-frame ones; the method was immunoSEQ multiplex PCR. The D gene and trimming were derived from the DNA, and the V and J assignments and clone size from that table. This repertoire shows some 90,000 clones, 70% to 90% found once; its top ten account for 1.2%. Germline-derived CDR1 and CDR2 are MNHEY and SMNVEV (reference sequence). This CDR3 is 15 amino acids long. V lost 6 bases to trimming and J lost 1 base; unmatched junction nucleotides: 5.

The gene calls are TRBV27 and TRBJ1-1, with 10 bases that match TRBD1. Sequencing used peripheral blood. This sequence was found in a man at least 80 years old with active or convalescent COVID-19. As DNA, the CDR3 is TGTGCCAGCAGGCGACAGGGGGCCGGGAACACTGAAGCTTTCTTT. Translated: CASRRQGAGNTEAFF.